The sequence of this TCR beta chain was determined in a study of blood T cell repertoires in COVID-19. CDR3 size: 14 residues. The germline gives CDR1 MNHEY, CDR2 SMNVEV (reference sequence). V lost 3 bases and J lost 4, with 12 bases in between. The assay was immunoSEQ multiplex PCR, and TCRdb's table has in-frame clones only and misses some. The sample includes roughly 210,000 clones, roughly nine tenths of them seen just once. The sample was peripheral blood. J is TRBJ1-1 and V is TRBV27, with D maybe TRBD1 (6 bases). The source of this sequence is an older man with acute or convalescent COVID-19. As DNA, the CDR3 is TGTGCCAGCAGTTTGGGGGGGCGAAGCACTGAAGCTTTCTTT. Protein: CASSLGGRSTEAFF.